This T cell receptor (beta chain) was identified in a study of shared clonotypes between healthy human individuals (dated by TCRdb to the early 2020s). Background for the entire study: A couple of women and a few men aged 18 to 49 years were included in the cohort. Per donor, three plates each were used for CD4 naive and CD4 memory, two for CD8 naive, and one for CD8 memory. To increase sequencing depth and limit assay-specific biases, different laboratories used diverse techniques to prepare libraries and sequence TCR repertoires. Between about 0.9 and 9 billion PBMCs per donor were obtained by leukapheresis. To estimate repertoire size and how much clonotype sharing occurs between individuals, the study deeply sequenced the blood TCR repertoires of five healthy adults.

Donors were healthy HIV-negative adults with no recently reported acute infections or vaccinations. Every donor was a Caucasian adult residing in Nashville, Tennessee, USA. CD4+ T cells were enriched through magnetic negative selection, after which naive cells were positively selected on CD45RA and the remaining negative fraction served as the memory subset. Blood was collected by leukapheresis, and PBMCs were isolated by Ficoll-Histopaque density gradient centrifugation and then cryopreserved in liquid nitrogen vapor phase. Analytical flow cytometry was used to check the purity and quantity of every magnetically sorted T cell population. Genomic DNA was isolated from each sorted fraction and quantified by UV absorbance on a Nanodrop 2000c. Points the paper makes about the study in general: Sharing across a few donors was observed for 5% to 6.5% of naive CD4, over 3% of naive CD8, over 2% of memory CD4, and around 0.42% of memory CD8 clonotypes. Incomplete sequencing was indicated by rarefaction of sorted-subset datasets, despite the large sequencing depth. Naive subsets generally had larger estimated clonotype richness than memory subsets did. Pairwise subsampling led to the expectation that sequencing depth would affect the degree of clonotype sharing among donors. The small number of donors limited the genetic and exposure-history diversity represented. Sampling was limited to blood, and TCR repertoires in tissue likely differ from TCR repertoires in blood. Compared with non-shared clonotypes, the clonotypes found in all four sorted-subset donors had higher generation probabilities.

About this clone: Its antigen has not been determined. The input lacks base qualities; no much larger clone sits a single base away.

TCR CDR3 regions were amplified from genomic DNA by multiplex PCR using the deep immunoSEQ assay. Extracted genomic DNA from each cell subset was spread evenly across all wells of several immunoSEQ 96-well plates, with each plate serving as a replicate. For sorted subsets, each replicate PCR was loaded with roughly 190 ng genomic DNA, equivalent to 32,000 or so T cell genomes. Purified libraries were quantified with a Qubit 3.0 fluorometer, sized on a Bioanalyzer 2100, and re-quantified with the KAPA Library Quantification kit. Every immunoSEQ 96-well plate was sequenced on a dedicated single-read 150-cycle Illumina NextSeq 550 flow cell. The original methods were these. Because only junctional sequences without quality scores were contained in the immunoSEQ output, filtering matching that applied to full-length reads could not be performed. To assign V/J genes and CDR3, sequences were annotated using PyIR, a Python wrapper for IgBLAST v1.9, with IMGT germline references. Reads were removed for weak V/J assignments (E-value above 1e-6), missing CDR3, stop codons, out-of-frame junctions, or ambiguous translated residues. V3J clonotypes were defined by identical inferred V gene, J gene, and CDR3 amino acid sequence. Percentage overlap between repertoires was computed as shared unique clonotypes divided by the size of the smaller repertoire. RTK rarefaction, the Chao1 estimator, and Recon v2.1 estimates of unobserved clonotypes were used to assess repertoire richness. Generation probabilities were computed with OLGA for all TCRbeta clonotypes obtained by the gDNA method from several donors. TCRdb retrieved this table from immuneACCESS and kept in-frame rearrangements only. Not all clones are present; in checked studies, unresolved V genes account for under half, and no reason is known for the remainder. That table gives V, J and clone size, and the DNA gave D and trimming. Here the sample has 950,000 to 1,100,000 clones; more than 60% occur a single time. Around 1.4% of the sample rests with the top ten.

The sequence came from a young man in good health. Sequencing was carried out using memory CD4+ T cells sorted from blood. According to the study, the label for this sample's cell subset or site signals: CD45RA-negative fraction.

Here is the DNA: TGTGCCAGTAGATCCCCCGGACTACTCACAGATACGCAGTATTTT. Translated, it reads CASRSPGLLTDTQYF. The chain uses TRBV19 and TRBJ2-3; TRBD2 might be the D gene, on 6 matching bases. The CDR3 spans 15 residues, from the cysteine through the phenylalanine. The entry retains the CDR3 DNA only, 45 bases that are in frame from base 1. CDR1 and CDR2, per the germline V gene (reference sequence), are LNHDA and SQIVND. A distance of 15 bases separates the germline ends of V and J, which lose 6 bases and 2 bases respectively.